A single sample is the source of the 14 T cell receptor beta chains below, sequenced in a study of cytomegalovirus exposure and HLA in healthy donors. The study ran its PCR with 60 Vbeta and 13 Jbeta primers. Profiling relied on immunoSEQ multiplex PCR, and the TCRdb table lists in-frame clones only, not all of them. The repertoire holds roughly 150,000 clones, with 75% to 90% as singletons. Material for sequencing was PBMCs. These receptors were obtained from a woman aged 18-29 years in good health and CMV-seronegative.

The V call is TRBV11-2, the J call TRBJ1-5, with D perhaps TRBD1 (6 bases). Trimming removed 2 bases at V and 4 bases at J, with 6 bases between. The CDR3 totals 13 residues. Germline lookup yields CDR1 SGHAT and CDR2 FQNNGV. CDR3 coding DNA: TGTGCCAGCAGCTTAACAGGGAATCAGCCCCAGCATTTT. Encoded protein: CASSLTGNQPQHF.

The chain recombines TRBV19 with TRBJ1-4; 9 positions agree with TRBD1. V shed 6 bases, J shed 0 bases, and the junction held 5 bases outside the gene matches. There are 16 residues in the CDR3. Germline V CDR1 and CDR2: LNHDA, SQIVND (reference sequence). The CDR3 reads CASRPGTGTTNEKLFF. CDR3 nucleotide sequence: TGTGCCAGTAGACCTGGGACAGGGACAACTAATGAAAAACTGTTTTTT.

CDR3 nucleotide sequence: TGTGCCAGCAGCTTAGCGGCGGGGGACCTCTACAATGAGCAGTTCTTC. Encoded protein: CASSLAAGDLYNEQFF. V and J are TRBV11-3 and TRBJ2-1, with 7 bases fitting TRBD2. The CDR3 loop spans 16 amino acids. Germline trimming cut 1 base from V and 3 bases from J; bases unmatched to any gene: 6. The germline gives CDR1 SGHNT, CDR2 YENEEA.

The chain uses TRBV28 and TRBJ1-5; D might be TRBD1 (6 bases). This CDR3 has 11 residues. Between the trimmed V and J ends, which lost 5 bases and 9 bases, there was a span of 8 bases. CDR1 is MDHEN and CDR2 is SYDVKM in the germline V gene. CDR3 protein: CASSTRGPQHF. The DNA for the CDR3 is TGTGCCAGCAGTACCAGGGGGCCCCAGCATTTT.

This chain connects TRBV7-9 to TRBJ2-5; TRBD2 matches at 10 bases. CDR1 and CDR2 from the germline V gene are SEHNR and FQNEAQ (reference sequence). V lost 4 bases and J lost 1; bases outside the gene matches: 6. This CDR3 region has 16 residues. CDR3 in DNA: TGTGCCAGCAGCTCCTTAGCGGGGGGACTCCAAGAGACCCAGTACTTC. This codes for CASSSLAGGLQETQYF. Variable domain in full (rest from reference TRBV7-9 and TRBJ2-5): DTGVSQNPRHKITKRGQNVTFRCDPISEHNRLYWYRQTLGQGPEFLTYFQNEAQLEKSRLLSDRFSAERPKGSFSTLEIQRTEQGDSAMYLCASSSLAGGLQETQYFGPGTRLLVL.

A word on this clone: The same CDR3 can be traced to other DNA sequences in this sample. This chain links TRBV21-1 with TRBJ2-7; the table calls TRBD1, which could not be checked here. TRBV21-1 constitutes a pseudogene. There are 18 residues in the CDR3. In DNA, the CDR3 is TGTGCCAGCAGCGTCGGACAGGGAGTCCTGGTTTTTCCCTACGAGCAGTACTTC. Its translation is CASSVGQGVLVFPYEQYF.

The chain is built from TRBV6-6 and TRBJ1-2; unclear D gene. The germline V and J ends were trimmed by 0 bases and 8 bases, with 13 bases remaining between them. Germline CDR1 MNHNY, CDR2 SVGAGI (reference sequence). The CDR3 sequence is 14 residues long. In nucleotides, the CDR3 is TGTGCCAGCAGTTACTCGAGTGAGGCCTGGGGCTACACCTTC. It translates to CASSYSSEAWGYTF.

V and J are TRBV14 and TRBJ2-7, with a possible D match to TRBD2 (6 bases). Looked up from germline, CDR1 is SGHDN and CDR2 is FVKESK. V lost 6 bases, J lost 4 bases, and 10 bases lay in between. The CDR3 is 12 residues long. The CDR3 loop reads CASSAGPYEQYF. Written as DNA, the CDR3 is TGTGCCAGCAGTGCGGGGCCGTACGAGCAGTACTTC.

This clone has a single count. The J gene is TRBJ2-5, the V gene TRBV11-3; no clear D gene. CDR3 length equals 15 residues. Trimming shortened V by 0 bases and J by 5 bases, and 13 bases separated the two germline ends. CDR1 is SGHNT, CDR2 YENEEA, per germline. The CDR3 protein is CASSLDSYRWETQYF. The CDR3 region has the DNA TGTGCCAGCAGCTTAGATTCCTATAGATGGGAGACCCAGTACTTC.

The chain uses TRBV9 and TRBJ2-3; D not certain. The CDR3 length is 13 residues. Deletions cut 3 bases from V and 4 bases from J, with 9 bases between. Per the germline V gene, CDR1 is SGDLS and CDR2 is YYNGEE. The CDR3 is CASSGRSADTQYF. CDR3 bases: TGTGCCAGCAGCGGCCGCTCGGCAGATACGCAGTATTTT.

The chain carries TRBV2 and TRBJ2-1; 10 bases align to TRBD2. CDR1 is SNHLY and CDR2 is FYNNEI in the germline V gene. CDR3 length: 15 residues. J lost 5 bases, V lost 7 bases, and 8 bases had no gene match. The CDR3 loop is CASIKGLASDNEQFF. The DNA for the CDR3 is TGTGCCAGCATTAAGGGACTAGCGAGCGACAATGAGCAGTTCTTC.

The rearrangement links TRBV18 to TRBJ2-1, with D possibly matching TRBD2 (5 bases). CDR1 KGHSH and CDR2 LQKENI come from the germline V gene. The V end was cut by 1 base, the J end by 0 bases, with 13 bases between. This CDR3 is built from 17 residues. CDR3 residues: CASSPRNASRSYNEQFF. In nucleotides, the CDR3 is TGTGCCAGCTCACCACGTAATGCTAGCCGCTCCTACAATGAGCAGTTCTTC.

The genes are TRBV6-4 and TRBJ1-1, with D perhaps matching TRBD1 (5 bases). CDR3 size: 16 residues. Germline lookup yields CDR1 MRHNA and CDR2 SNTAGT. Trimming took 6 bases from V and 4 from J, leaving 21 bases between them. CDR3 sequence reads: CASSELGGGSSTEAFF. CDR3 coding DNA: TGTGCCAGCAGCGAACTCGGGGGGGGGAGTAGCACTGAAGCTTTCTTT.

The chain combines TRBV7-9 with TRBJ1-2, with D uncertain. V was shortened by 5 bases and J by 6 bases, with 31 bases between the two germline ends. The CDR3 contains 19 residues. Germline values: CDR1 SEHNR, CDR2 FQNEAQ (reference sequence). In DNA, the CDR3 is TGTGCCAGCAGCCTCCTCTCTCGGGGAGGGATTTGGTTTGCGGATGGCTACACCTTC. It specifies CASSLLSRGGIWFADGYTF.